A single sample gave rise to the 14 T cell receptor beta chains below, sequenced in a study of post-analysis software for immune sequencing data. Study-wide points: There were five TRBV segments more frequent in patients than controls, and TRBV5-6, TRBV5-1 and TRBV20-1 were among them.

Their target antigens are unknown. The authors incorporated unique molecular identifiers into the TCR beta cDNA libraries. TCRdb recomputed calls from the PCR reads with MiXCR, one row per CDR3 protein. The table records 400,000 to 500,000 distinct CDR3 sequences, approximately 42% of them present only once. The source material was blood. The receptors shown here come from a girl aged 2 to 9 with multiple sclerosis.

With regard to this clonotype: The conserved phenylalanine or tryptophan normally closing the CDR3 is absent here, so this likely arose from a read error. The chain uses TRBV9 and TRBJ2-7, with D possibly matching TRBD2 (6 bases). From germline, CDR1 is SGDLS and CDR2 YYNGEE. The CDR3 has 16 amino acids. Trimming left V 2 bases short and J 4 bases short, with 19 bases between. CDR3 residues: CASSVGAGGMGYEQYY. As DNA, the CDR3 is TGTGCCAGCAGCGTTGGGGCCGGCGGGATGGGGTACGAGCAGTACTAC.

J is TRBJ2-7 and V is TRBV12-3 or TRBV12-4, with 15 bases aligning to TRBD2. The CDR3 length is 16 residues. After removal of 6 bases from V and 7 bases from J, the junction contained 10 bases not matched to a gene. The CDR3 reads CASSAGLAGGGWEQYF. The CDR3 bases are TGTGCCAGCAGCGCGGGACTAGCGGGAGGAGGTTGGGAGCAGTACTTC.

Written as DNA, the CDR3 is TGTGCCATCAGTGAAGGAGGGAATGGGGCTAACTATGGCTACACCTTC. Amino acids: CAISEGGNGANYGYTF. V and J are TRBV10-3 and TRBJ1-2; D not certain. Germline V gene lookup returns CDR1 ENHRY and CDR2 SYGVKD. CDR3 size: 16 residues. V was cut by 3 bases and J by 0 bases, with 14 bases left in between.

CDR3 coding DNA: TGTGCCAGCACATTTAGGGGATCTTGGGTTAGCAATCAGCCCCAGCATTTT. Translation: CASTFRGSWVSNQPQHF. V is TRBV28 and J is TRBJ1-5; D may be TRBD1 (5 bases). Germline-derived CDR1 and CDR2 are MDHEN and SYDVKM. V gave up 7 bases and J gave up 0 bases, with 19 bases separating them. The CDR3 runs to 17 residues. Combining the CDR3 with reference TRBV28 and TRBJ1-5 gives the whole variable domain DVKVTQSSRYLVKRTGEKVFLECVQDMDHENMFWYRQDPGLGLRLIYFSYDVKMKEKGDIPEGYSVSREKKERFSLILESASTNQTSMYLCASTFRGSWVSNQPQHFGDGTRLSIL.

The chain recombines TRBV12-3 or TRBV12-4 with TRBJ1-2, with no clear D. The CDR3 length is 10 residues. V gave up 10 bases and J gave up 2 bases, with 5 bases separating them. DNA for the CDR3: TGTGCCATCCAAAACTATGGCTACACCTTC. Protein product: CAIQNYGYTF.

The J gene is TRBJ2-5, the V gene TRBV20-1; 7 bases map to TRBD1. Unmatched junction bases numbered 9, after V lost 6 bases and J lost 5 bases. This CDR3 contains 13 residues. Germline V CDR1 and CDR2: DFQATT, SNEGSKA (reference sequence). The CDR3 is CSAIDRADETQYF. CDR3 coding DNA: TGCAGTGCCATAGACAGGGCGGACGAGACCCAGTACTTC.

The genes are TRBV12-3 or TRBV12-4 and TRBJ1-4, with 9 nucleotides matching TRBD1. The V segment lost 5 bases and the J segment 8 bases; nucleotides outside the gene matches: 9. The CDR3 has 15 amino acids. The CDR3 here is CASSNPGQGSEKLFF. The CDR3 DNA follows: TGTGCCAGCAGTAACCCCGGACAGGGGAGCGAAAAACTGTTTTTT.

This chain uses TRBV6-2 or TRBV6-3 with TRBJ2-7, with a tentative D call TRBD1 (6 bases). The germline V gene encodes CDR1 MNHEY and CDR2 SVGEGT. The CDR3 has 15 residues. Trimming took 7 bases from V and 2 from J, leaving 18 bases between them. CDR3 loop: CASNTRGQGTYEQYF. In DNA, the CDR3 is TGTGCCAGCAACACACGGGGCCAGGGGACCTACGAGCAGTACTTC.

This chain connects TRBV7-9 to TRBJ1-2; 7 bases are a match to TRBD1. With V trimmed by 3 bases and J by 4 bases, 5 bases remained unmatched. Germline values: CDR1 SEHNR, CDR2 FQNEAQ (reference sequence). The CDR3 runs 14 residues. The CDR3 nucleotides are TGTGCCAGCAGCTTCTGGGACAGACCCTATGGCTACACCTTC. Translating it yields CASSFWDRPYGYTF.

The V gene is TRBV20-1, the J gene TRBJ2-7, with D unresolved. V lost 0 bases to trimming and J lost 3 bases, with 18 bases between them. The CDR3 sequence is 16 residues long. Germline CDR1 reads DFQATT; CDR2 reads SNEGSKA (reference sequence). As DNA, the CDR3 is TGCAGTGCTAGAGATCCGGGCCGGAACACTTTCTACGAGCAGTACTTC. Amino acid sequence: CSARDPGRNTFYEQYF.

The table lists this clonotype with a few counts. The chain is built from TRBV5-1 and TRBJ2-5; D is possibly TRBD1 or TRBD2 (5 bases each). Deletions cut 4 bases from V and 2 bases from J, with 12 bases between. Per germline, CDR1 SGHRS and CDR2 YFSETQ. The CDR3 is 14 amino acids. The CDR3 region has the DNA TGCGCCAGCAGCCCAGGGACGGAACAAGAGACCCAGTACTTC. Amino acids: CASSPGTEQETQYF.

This chain connects TRBV3-1 to TRBJ2-1; 11 nucleotides align to TRBD1. The CDR3 is made up of 15 amino acids. V shed 4 bases and J 8 bases; nucleotides not matched to a gene: 7. Germline CDR1 and CDR2: LGHDT and YNNKEL (reference sequence). DNA for the CDR3: TGTGCCAGCAGCCTAGGGACAGGGGGAGGATATGAGCAGTTCTTC. The encoded protein is CASSLGTGGGYEQFF.

V is TRBV6-5 and J is TRBJ1-1; TRBD1 aligns across 7 bases. This CDR3 is built from 13 residues. With V trimmed by 5 bases and J by 10 bases, 10 bases remained unmatched. Germline CDR1 is MNHEY and CDR2 is SVGAGI. CDR3 loop: CASSPSDREVAFF. In DNA form, the CDR3 reads TGTGCCAGCAGTCCGTCCGACAGGGAAGTAGCTTTCTTT.

V is TRBV3-1 and J is TRBJ1-6; TRBD1 is a possible D gene (6 bases). From germline, CDR1 is LGHDT and CDR2 YNNKEL (reference sequence). V was clipped by 5 bases and J by 7 bases, with 9 bases between them. CDR3 size: 13 residues. This CDR3 is CASSKGGNSPLHF. CDR3 sequence (DNA): TGTGCCAGCAGCAAAGGGGGGAATTCACCCCTCCACTTT.